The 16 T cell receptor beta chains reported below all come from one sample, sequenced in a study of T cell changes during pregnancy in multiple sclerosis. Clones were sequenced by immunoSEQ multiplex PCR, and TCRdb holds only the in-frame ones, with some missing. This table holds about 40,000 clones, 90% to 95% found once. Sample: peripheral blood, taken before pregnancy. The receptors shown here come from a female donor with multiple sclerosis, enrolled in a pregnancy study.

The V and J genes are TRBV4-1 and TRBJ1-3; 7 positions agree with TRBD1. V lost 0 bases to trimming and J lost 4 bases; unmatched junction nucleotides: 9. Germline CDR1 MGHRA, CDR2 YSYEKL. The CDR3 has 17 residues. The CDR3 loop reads CASSQDHSRQGGNTIYF. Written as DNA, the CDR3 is TGCGCCAGCAGCCAAGATCACTCGAGACAGGGAGGAAACACCATATATTTT.

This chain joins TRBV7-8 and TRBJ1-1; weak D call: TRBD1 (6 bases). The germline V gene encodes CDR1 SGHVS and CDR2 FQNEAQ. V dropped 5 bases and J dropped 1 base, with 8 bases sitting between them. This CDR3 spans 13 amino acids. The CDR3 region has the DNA TGTGCCAGCAGCAGCAGGGGGAACACTGAAGCTTTCTTT. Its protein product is CASSSRGNTEAFF.

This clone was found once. The CDR3 nucleotides read TGTGCCAGTAGTATAGTGGGGCTAGCGGGAGGGCCGGTTCGTGAGCAGTTCTTC. This encodes CASSIVGLAGGPVREQFF. This sequence joins TRBV19 and TRBJ2-1; 12 bases align to TRBD2. The germline gives CDR1 LNHDA, CDR2 SQIVND (reference sequence). The CDR3 contains 18 residues. The V gene end was trimmed by 1 base and the J gene end by 9 bases; junction bases not matched to a gene: 13.

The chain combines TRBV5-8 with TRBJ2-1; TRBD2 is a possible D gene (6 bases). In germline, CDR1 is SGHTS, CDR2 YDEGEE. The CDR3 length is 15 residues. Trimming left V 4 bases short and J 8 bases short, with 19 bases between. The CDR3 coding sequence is TGTGCCAGCAGCACGGCCGCGACTAGGGGCCATGAGCAGTTCTTC. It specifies CASSTAATRGHEQFF.

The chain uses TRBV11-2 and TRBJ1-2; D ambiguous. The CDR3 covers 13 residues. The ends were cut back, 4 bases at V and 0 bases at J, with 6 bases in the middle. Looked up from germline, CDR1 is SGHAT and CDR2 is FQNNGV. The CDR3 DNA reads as TGTGCCAGCAGCTCCTCAGCTAACTATGGCTACACCTTC. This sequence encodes CASSSSANYGYTF.

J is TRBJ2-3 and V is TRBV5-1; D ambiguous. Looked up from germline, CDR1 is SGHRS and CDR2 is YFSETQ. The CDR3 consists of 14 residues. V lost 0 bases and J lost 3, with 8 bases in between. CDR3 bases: TGCGCCAGCAGCTTGGAGGCTAGGACAGATACGCAGTATTTT. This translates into CASSLEARTDTQYF.

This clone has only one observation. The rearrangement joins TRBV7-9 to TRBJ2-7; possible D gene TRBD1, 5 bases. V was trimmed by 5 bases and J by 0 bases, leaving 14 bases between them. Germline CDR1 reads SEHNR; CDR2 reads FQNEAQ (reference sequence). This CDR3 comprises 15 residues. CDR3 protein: CASSPRQMSSYEQYF. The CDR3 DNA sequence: TGTGCCAGCAGCCCCAGACAGATGAGCTCCTACGAGCAGTACTTC.

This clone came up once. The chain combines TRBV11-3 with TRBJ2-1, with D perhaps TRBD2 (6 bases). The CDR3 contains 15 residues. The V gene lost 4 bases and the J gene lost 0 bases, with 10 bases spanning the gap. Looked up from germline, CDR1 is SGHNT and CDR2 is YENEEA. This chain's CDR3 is CASSSDGSSYNEQFF. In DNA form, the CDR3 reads TGTGCCAGCAGCTCGGACGGGAGCTCCTACAATGAGCAGTTCTTC.

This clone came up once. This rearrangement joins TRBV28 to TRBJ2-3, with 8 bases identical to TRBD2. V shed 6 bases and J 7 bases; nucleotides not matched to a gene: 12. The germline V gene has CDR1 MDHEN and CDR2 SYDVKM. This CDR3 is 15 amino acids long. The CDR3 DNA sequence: TGTGCCAGCAGCCCACCGGGAGGGAGCGGATATACGCAGTATTTT. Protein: CASSPPGGSGYTQYF.

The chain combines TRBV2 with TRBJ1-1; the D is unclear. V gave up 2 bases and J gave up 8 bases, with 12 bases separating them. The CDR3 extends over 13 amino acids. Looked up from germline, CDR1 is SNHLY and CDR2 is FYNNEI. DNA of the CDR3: TGTGCCAGCAGTGAACTCGACTTGACGGAAGCTTTCTTT. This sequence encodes CASSELDLTEAFF. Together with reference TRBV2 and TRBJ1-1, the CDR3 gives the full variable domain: EPEVTQTPSHQVTQMGQEVILRCVPISNHLYFYWYRQILGQKVEFLVSFYNNEISEKSEIFDDQFSVERPDGSNFTLKIRSTKLEDSAMYFCASSELDLTEAFFGQGTRLTVV.

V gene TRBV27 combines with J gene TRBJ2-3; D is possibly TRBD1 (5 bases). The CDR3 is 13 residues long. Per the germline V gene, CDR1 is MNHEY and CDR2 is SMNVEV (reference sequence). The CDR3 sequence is CCAGYWVADTQYF. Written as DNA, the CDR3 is TGTTGCGCAGGGTATTGGGTGGCGGATACGCAGTATTTT.

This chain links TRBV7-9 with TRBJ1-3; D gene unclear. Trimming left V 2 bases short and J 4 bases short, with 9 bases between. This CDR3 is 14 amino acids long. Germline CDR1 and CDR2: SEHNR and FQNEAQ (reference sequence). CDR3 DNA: TGTGCCAGCAGCTTAATTCAAGAGGGAAACACCATATATTTT. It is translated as CASSLIQEGNTIYF.

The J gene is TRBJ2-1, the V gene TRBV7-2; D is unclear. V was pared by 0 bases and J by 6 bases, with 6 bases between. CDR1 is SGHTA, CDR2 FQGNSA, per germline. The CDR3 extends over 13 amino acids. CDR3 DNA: TGTGCCAGCAGCTTAGCGCCCAGCAATGAGCAGTTCTTC. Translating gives CASSLAPSNEQFF.

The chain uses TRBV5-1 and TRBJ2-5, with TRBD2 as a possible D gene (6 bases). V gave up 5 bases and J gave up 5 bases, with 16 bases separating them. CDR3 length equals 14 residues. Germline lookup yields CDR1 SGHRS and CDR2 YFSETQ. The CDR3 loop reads CASSSSPGRETQYF. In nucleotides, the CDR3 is TGCGCCAGCAGTTCCTCCCCAGGGAGGGAGACCCAGTACTTC.

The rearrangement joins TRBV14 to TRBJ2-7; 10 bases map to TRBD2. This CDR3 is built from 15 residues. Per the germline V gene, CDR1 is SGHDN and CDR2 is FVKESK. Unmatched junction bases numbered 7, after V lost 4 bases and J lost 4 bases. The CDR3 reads CASSPTSGREYEQYF. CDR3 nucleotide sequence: TGTGCCAGCAGCCCGACCAGCGGGAGGGAATACGAGCAGTACTTC.

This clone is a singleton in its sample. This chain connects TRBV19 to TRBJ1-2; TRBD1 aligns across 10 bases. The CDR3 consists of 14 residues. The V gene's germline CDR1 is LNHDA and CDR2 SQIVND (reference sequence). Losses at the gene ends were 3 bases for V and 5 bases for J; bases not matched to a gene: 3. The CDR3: CASSILGQGYGYTF. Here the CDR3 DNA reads TGTGCCAGTAGTATCCTGGGACAGGGGTATGGCTACACCTTC.